This is a list of T cell receptor beta chains from one sample in a study of OX40 agonist ivuxolimab in advanced cancers. Method: immunoSEQ multiplex PCR; TCRdb's copy keeps in-frame clones and lacks some. The sample lists 100,000 or so clones, 86% occurring once. Specimen: CD4+ or CD8+ T cells sorted from blood, collected in a trial of the OX40 agonist ivuxolimab. Receptors originate from an adult with an advanced solid tumor such as melanoma, head and neck, liver or kidney cancer. CDR3s include the opening cysteine and the closing phenylalanine or tryptophan. The D gene is left open where the match is weak. The size entry is marked missing in some rows and otherwise reads once, few, many or a size class.

j_call v_call cdr3_length clone_size d_call cdr3_aa cdr3_nt
TRBJ2-7 TRBV4-1 16 . TRBD2 CASSQDPSGGFYEQYF TGCGCCAGCAGCCAAGATCCTAGCGGGGGATTCTACGAGCAGTACTTC
TRBJ1-1 TRBV6-1 14 . TRBD1 CASSNQGVDTEAFF TGTGCCAGCAGCAATCAGGGGGTGGACACTGAAGCTTTCTTT
TRBJ2-7 TRBV28 15 . . CASSLGGRGSYEQYF TGTGCCAGCAGTTTAGGAGGCAGGGGCTCCTACGAGCAGTACTTC
TRBJ1-3 TRBV18 16 . . CASSPSAQGSGNTIYF TGTGCCAGCTCACCCTCTGCACAGGGCTCTGGAAACACCATATATTTT
TRBJ1-1 TRBV5-1 12 . . CASSLGSTEAFF TGCGCCAGCAGCTTAGGTAGCACTGAAGCTTTCTTT
TRBJ2-5 TRBV28 14 . . CASWPLGVGETQYF TGTGCCAGCTGGCCATTGGGAGTAGGCGAGACCCAGTACTTC
TRBJ2-3 TRBV27 13 . TRBD1 CASSKQGTDTQYF TGTGCCAGCAGCAAACAGGGGACAGATACGCAGTATTTT
TRBJ2-5 TRBV2 13 . . CASSFDREETQYF TGTGCCAGCTCCTTTGACAGAGAAGAGACCCAGTACTTC
TRBJ1-1 TRBV5-1 14 . . CASNDQTGNTEAFF TGCGCCAGCAACGATCAGACAGGGAACACTGAAGCTTTCTTT
TRBJ2-7 TRBV6-1 15 . . CASSPKLSPGLEQYF TGTGCCAGCAGCCCGAAGCTATCCCCGGGTCTCGAGCAGTACTTC
TRBJ2-3 TRBV2 15 . . CASSELAAFTDTQYF TGTGCCAGCAGTGAGTTAGCGGCGTTCACAGATACGCAGTATTTT
TRBJ2-6 TRBV5-1 19 . TRBD1 CASSERPSGQGAGANVLTF TGCGCCAGCAGCGAACGACCCTCGGGACAGGGGGCTGGGGCCAACGTCCTGACTTTC
TRBJ1-1 TRBV16 15 . . CASRANNQKNTEAFF TGTGCCAGCAGAGCCAATAACCAGAAGAACACTGAAGCTTTCTTT
TRBJ1-5 TRBV28 16 . . CASSYNPAGPNQPQHF TGTGCCAGCAGTTATAACCCGGCAGGGCCCAATCAGCCCCAGCATTTT
TRBJ2-3 TRBV5-1 15 . . CASSALLLSTDTQYF TGCGCCAGCAGCGCTCTACTATTGAGCACAGATACGCAGTATTTT
TRBJ1-5 TRBV6-1 14 . . CASSESQTRQPQHF TGTGCCAGCAGTGAATCACAGACTCGCCAGCCCCAGCATTTT
TRBJ2-5 TRBV4-1 14 . . CASSQELAQETQYF TGCGCCAGCAGCCAGGAGCTCGCCCAAGAGACCCAGTACTTC
TRBJ1-2 TRBV9 18 . TRBD1 CASSGLGQGARINYGYTF TGTGCCAGCAGCGGATTGGGACAGGGGGCACGGATTAACTATGGCTACACCTTC
TRBJ2-2 TRBV7-9 16 . . CASSAGGSGDTGELFF TGTGCCAGCAGCGCCGGGGGTAGCGGAGACACCGGGGAGCTGTTTTTT
TRBJ1-5 TRBV15 14 few . CATSVGRGGQPQHF TGTGCCACCAGCGTCGGCAGGGGAGGTCAGCCCCAGCATTTT
TRBJ1-2 TRBV29-1 14 . TRBD1 CSVAPGTGTYGYTF TGCAGCGTTGCGCCCGGGACAGGGACCTATGGCTACACCTTC
TRBJ1-3 TRBV6-5 15 once . CASRSEGVSGNTIYF TGTGCCAGCAGATCTGAGGGGGTCTCTGGAAACACCATATATTTT
TRBJ1-1 TRBV30 15 . TRBD1 CAWSIRDRDRVEAFF TGTGCCTGGAGCATCCGGGACAGAGATAGGGTAGAAGCTTTCTTT
TRBJ1-4 TRBV19 18 . TRBD1 CASSFTQQQGANGEKLFF TGTGCCAGTAGTTTCACCCAACAACAGGGGGCTAATGGTGAAAAACTGTTTTTT